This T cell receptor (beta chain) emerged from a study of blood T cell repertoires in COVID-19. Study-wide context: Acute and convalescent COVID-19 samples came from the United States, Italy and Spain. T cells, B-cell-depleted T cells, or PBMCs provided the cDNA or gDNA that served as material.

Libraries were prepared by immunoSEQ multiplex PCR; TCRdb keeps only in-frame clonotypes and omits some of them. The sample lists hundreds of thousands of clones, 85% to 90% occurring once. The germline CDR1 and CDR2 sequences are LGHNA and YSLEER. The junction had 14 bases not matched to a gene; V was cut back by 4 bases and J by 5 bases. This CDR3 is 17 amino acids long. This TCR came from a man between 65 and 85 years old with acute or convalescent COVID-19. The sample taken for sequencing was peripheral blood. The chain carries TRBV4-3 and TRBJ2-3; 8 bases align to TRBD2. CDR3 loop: CASSRELSGRGIDTQYF. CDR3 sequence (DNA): TGCGCCAGCAGCCGGGAACTCAGCGGGAGAGGTATAGATACGCAGTATTTT.